The T cell receptor (beta chain) under discussion was sequenced for a study of PD-L1 blockade in urothelial cancer. At the level of the study: Bladder-origin urothelial cancer in males described about 90% of the 29 patients. Prior exposure to chemotherapy in patients amounted to 0 to 3 regimens received. Blood analyses occurred 3 weeks (second dose) and 6 weeks post treatment start.

Some clones are missing from TCRdb's copy, which holds only in-frame ones; the method was immunoSEQ multiplex PCR. The sample consists of some 77,000 clones, 87% of them appearing once. The clonotype comes from a woman in her 70s with urothelial cancer. This specimen was PBMCs, taken around atezolizumab (anti-PD-L1) treatment.

In nucleotides, the CDR3 is TGTGCCAGTGGGACCGGGACTAGAGGGTCGGTGGAGACCCAGTACTTC. This sequence encodes CASGTGTRGSVETQYF. J is TRBJ2-5 and V is TRBV19; 8 bases are a match to TRBD2. Germline CDR1 LNHDA, CDR2 SQIVND (reference sequence). V lost 8 bases and J lost 5; bases outside the gene matches: 16. This CDR3 has 16 residues.